This T cell receptor (beta chain) was sequenced in a study of OX40 agonist ivuxolimab in advanced cancers. Study information: Hepatocellular carcinoma, melanoma, renal cell or head and neck cancer affected the dose-escalation patients. Overall study results and limits: Antigen specificity remained undetermined for the expanded peripheral T cells. The mean number of expanded clones was higher in CD8+ T cells than in CD4+. Within 6 weeks, CD4+ and CD8+ blood T cells expanded clonally at 0.1 to 3.0 mg/kg.

The assay was immunoSEQ multiplex PCR, and TCRdb's table has in-frame clones only and misses some. The sample lists 13,000 or so clones, 65% to 70% occurring once. V lost 2 bases to trimming and J lost 4 bases; unmatched junction nucleotides: 6. CDR1 is MDHEN and CDR2 is SYDVKM in the germline V gene. CDR3 length equals 16 residues. Regarding this clone: Antigen specificity is unknown.

Sample: CD4+ or CD8+ T cells sorted from blood, taken in a trial of the OX40 agonist ivuxolimab. The V and J genes are TRBV28 and TRBJ2-1; TRBD2 matches 9 bases. The sequence was obtained from an adult with an advanced solid tumor such as melanoma, head and neck, liver or kidney cancer. CDR3 in amino acids: CASSLDEAGGYNEQFF. The CDR3 DNA reads as TGTGCCAGCAGTTTAGATGAAGCGGGGGGTTACAATGAGCAGTTCTTC.